This T cell receptor beta chain was obtained from a study of control samples from healthy donors and cancer patients. Sequenced by immunoSEQ multiplex PCR; TCRdb stores in-frame clones only, minus some. The table has over 75,000 clones, roughly four fifths seen once; the top ten hold 2% to 2.5%. With 5 bases removed from V and 4 bases from J, the gap between germline ends came to 11 bases. The length of the CDR3 is 13 residues. CDR1 and CDR2 from the germline V gene are SEHNR and FQNEAQ (reference sequence). The TCR was taken from a man in his sixties in good health. Sequences were obtained from blood. The chain links TRBV7-9 to TRBJ1-1, with no clear D. Here the CDR3 DNA reads TGTGCCAGCAGCGCTCGGCCTGGCACTGAAGCTTTCTTT. Protein sequence: CASSARPGTEAFF.